These 10 T cell receptor beta chains were sequenced from one sample in a study of blood T cell repertoires in COVID-19. The repertoire was sequenced with immunoSEQ multiplex PCR; TCRdb's copy has only in-frame clones and lacks some. In the table there are around 340,000 clones, 86% of which are singletons. The sequenced material came from PBMCs or T cells enriched from blood (not recorded which). The receptors stem from a woman in her forties with acute COVID-19.

The chain is built from TRBV12-3 or TRBV12-4 and TRBJ1-1; the match to TRBD1 covers 7 bases. The CDR3 totals 13 residues. After removal of 6 bases from V and 8 bases from J, the junction contained 9 bases not matched to a gene. The CDR3 region is CASRRTGTDEAFF. In nucleotides, the CDR3 is TGTGCCAGCAGACGTACCGGGACAGACGAAGCTTTCTTT.

The rearrangement joins TRBV7-2 to TRBJ1-4, with D possibly TRBD1 on 5 matching bases. Trimming pared 1 base from V and 4 bases from J, leaving 10 bases between. This CDR3 comprises 15 residues. Per germline, CDR1 SGHTA and CDR2 FQGNSA. The CDR3 sequence is CASSLGGHLNEKLFF. CDR3 nucleotides: TGTGCCAGCAGCTTAGGGGGCCACCTTAATGAAAAACTGTTTTTT.

The chain couples TRBV19 to TRBJ1-5; TRBD1 matches at 8 bases. Trimming cost V 2 bases and J 7 bases; bases outside gene matches: 10. Germline assignment: CDR1 LNHDA and CDR2 SQIVND (reference sequence). The CDR3 contains 16 residues. CDR3 residues: CASSIRSGGPRQPQHF. In nucleotides, the CDR3 is TGTGCCAGTAGTATAAGATCAGGGGGCCCAAGACAGCCCCAGCATTTT.

The chain links TRBV27 to TRBJ2-3; TRBD1 matches at 7 bases. Germline CDR1 and CDR2: MNHEY and SMNVEV (reference sequence). Germline trimming cut 1 base from V and 0 bases from J; bases unmatched to any gene: 4. The CDR3 spans 16 residues. The CDR3 is CASSLFGQDSTDTQYF. As DNA, the CDR3 is TGTGCCAGCAGTTTATTCGGACAGGACAGCACAGATACGCAGTATTTT.

The rearrangement uses TRBV5-1 and TRBJ2-6; 11 nucleotides agree with TRBD2. Germline V gene lookup returns CDR1 SGHRS and CDR2 YFSETQ. V trimming: 4 bases; J trimming: 0 bases; junction bases outside the gene matches: 9. The CDR3 sequence is 19 residues long. Here the CDR3 reads CASSSRTSGYPSGANVLTF. In DNA, the CDR3 is TGCGCCAGCAGCAGTCGGACTAGCGGGTATCCCTCTGGGGCCAACGTCCTGACTTTC.

The J gene is TRBJ1-6, the V gene TRBV27; 12 nucleotides agree with TRBD1. The CDR3 length is 18 residues. The germline gives CDR1 MNHEY, CDR2 SMNVEV (reference sequence). The junction had 7 bases not matched to a gene; V was cut back by 1 base and J by 6 bases. The CDR3 region has the DNA TGTGCCAGCAGTTTATTTGGGACAGGGGGCCGAGGTAATTCACCCCTCCACTTT. This sequence encodes CASSLFGTGGRGNSPLHF.

CDR3 amino acids: CASSLETGRQETQYF. CDR3 DNA sequence: TGTGCCAGCAGCTTAGAGACAGGGAGGCAAGAGACCCAGTACTTC. This chain joins TRBV11-3 and TRBJ2-5; D perhaps matches TRBD1 (7 bases). This CDR3 has 15 amino acids. Between the trimmed V and J ends, which lost 0 bases and 2 bases, there was a span of 10 bases. Looked up from germline, CDR1 is SGHNT and CDR2 is YENEEA.

V and J are TRBV19 and TRBJ1-3, with a possible D match to TRBD1 (6 bases). Germline V gene lookup returns CDR1 LNHDA and CDR2 SQIVND (reference sequence). The CDR3 extends over 18 amino acids. Trimming removed 0 bases at V and 0 bases at J, with 15 bases between. DNA for the CDR3: TGTGCCAGTAGTATAGATCGGTGGGGACAAAGCTCTGGAAACACCATATATTTT. This translates into CASSIDRWGQSSGNTIYF.

The J gene is TRBJ2-2, the V gene TRBV9; D gene ambiguous. The CDR3 consists of 16 residues. Between the trimmed V and J ends, which lost 0 bases and 6 bases, there was a span of 15 bases. The V gene's germline CDR1 is SGDLS and CDR2 YYNGEE. CDR3 region: CASSVAWLPSPGELFF. The CDR3, as DNA: TGTGCCAGCAGCGTAGCTTGGTTGCCGAGCCCCGGGGAGCTGTTTTTT. Looking up the rest from reference TRBV9 and TRBJ2-2 gives the full variable domain: DSGVTQTPKHLITATGQRVTLRCSPRSGDLSVYWYQQSLDQGLQFLIQYYNGEERAKGNILERFSAQQFPDLHSELNLSSLELGDSALYFCASSVAWLPSPGELFFGEGSRLTVL.

This clone was found once. This chain joins TRBV19 and TRBJ1-1, with TRBD1 as a possible D gene (6 bases). This CDR3 is 14 amino acids long. Germline CDR1 is LNHDA and CDR2 is SQIVND (reference sequence). V lost 5 bases to trimming and J lost 6 bases, with 16 bases between them. The CDR3 DNA reads TGTGCCAGTAGTCCGTTCGGGGCAGGGGCTGAAGCTTTCTTT. Its translation: CASSPFGAGAEAFF. The full variable domain, its missing parts supplied by reference TRBV19 and TRBJ1-1, is DGGITQSPKYLFRKEGQNVTLSCEQNLNHDAMYWYRQDPGQGLRLIYYSQIVNDFQKGDIAEGYSVSREKKESFPLTVTSAQKNPTAFYLCASSPFGAGAEAFFGQGTRLTVV.